The T cell receptor beta chain under discussion was sequenced for a study of CD8 T cells in Susac syndrome. Background on the study: Of the sequenced Susac syndrome patients, six had active disease and fewer than 10 were in remission.

Study results and caveats: Only a relatively small number of individuals were included in the TCR sequencing and HLA analysis.

TEMRA cells were FACS-enriched and CD8+ and CD4+ T cells negatively isolated. V was shortened by 6 bases and J by 3 bases, with 11 bases between the two germline ends. This CDR3 is built from 13 residues. An input of roughly 0.5 to 1 ug of RNA was subjected to reverse transcription using random hexamers. The CDR3 of TCR beta was amplified by immunoSEQ multiplex PCR across 54 Vbeta and 13 Jbeta. TCRdb called the immunoSEQ multiplex PCR reads again in MiXCR, with one record for every CDR3 protein. The repertoire holds 65,000 to 100,000 distinct CDR3 sequences, with around 96% as singletons. As regards this clonotype: Its antigen remains unidentified.

The sequenced sample consisted of CD8+ T cells from PBMCs. The chain uses TRBV12-3 or TRBV12-4 and TRBJ1-1, with D possibly being TRBD1 (5 bases). The sequence was collected from a human donor with Susac syndrome. In DNA, the CDR3 is TGTGCCAGCAGCCCCCAGGGTTACACTGAAGCTTTCTTT. It encodes CASSPQGYTEAFF.